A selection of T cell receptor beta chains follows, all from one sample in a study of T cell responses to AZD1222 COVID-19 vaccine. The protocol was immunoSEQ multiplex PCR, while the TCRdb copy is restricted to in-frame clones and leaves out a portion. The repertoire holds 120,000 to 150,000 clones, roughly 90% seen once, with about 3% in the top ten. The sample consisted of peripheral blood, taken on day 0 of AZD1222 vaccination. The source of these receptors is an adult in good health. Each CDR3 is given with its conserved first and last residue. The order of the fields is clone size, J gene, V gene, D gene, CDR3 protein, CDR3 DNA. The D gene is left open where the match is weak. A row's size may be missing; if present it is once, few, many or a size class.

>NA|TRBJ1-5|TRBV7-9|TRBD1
CASSLGGQGDQPQHF
TGTGCCAGCAGCTTAGGGGGACAGGGGGATCAGCCCCAGCATTTT
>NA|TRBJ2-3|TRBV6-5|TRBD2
CASSLTSGGGGDTQYF
TGTGCCAGCAGTTTGACTAGCGGGGGAGGCGGTGATACGCAGTATTTT
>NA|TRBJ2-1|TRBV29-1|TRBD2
CSGGLARDEQFF
TGCAGCGGTGGACTAGCCAGGGATGAGCAGTTCTTC
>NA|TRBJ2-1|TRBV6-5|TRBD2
CASNALAGVSNEQFF
TGTGCCAGCAACGCACTAGCGGGAGTCTCCAATGAGCAGTTCTTC
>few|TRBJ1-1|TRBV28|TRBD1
CASSGQAEAFF
TGTGCCAGCAGCGGACAGGCTGAAGCTTTCTTT
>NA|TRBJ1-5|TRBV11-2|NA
CASSLPGSGQPQHF
TGTGCCAGCAGCTTACCGGGGTCGGGTCAGCCCCAGCATTTT
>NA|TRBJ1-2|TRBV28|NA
CASTGGGRYGYTF
TGTGCCAGCACCGGGGGAGGGCGCTATGGCTACACCTTC
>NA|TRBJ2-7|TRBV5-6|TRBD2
CASSLVLAAYEQYF
TGTGCCAGCAGCTTGGTGCTAGCGGCCTACGAGCAGTACTTC
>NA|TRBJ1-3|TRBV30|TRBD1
CAWGTGAGNTIYF
TGTGCCTGGGGAACAGGGGCTGGAAACACCATATATTTT
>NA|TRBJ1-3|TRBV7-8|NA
CASSLSGSGNTIYF
TGTGCCAGCAGCTTATCCGGGTCTGGAAACACCATATATTTT
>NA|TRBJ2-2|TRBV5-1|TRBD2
CASSLRLAGGKIGELFF
TGCGCCAGCAGCTTGCGGCTAGCGGGAGGGAAGATCGGGGAGCTGTTTTTT
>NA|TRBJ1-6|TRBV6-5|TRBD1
CASGDSVSYNSPLHF
TGTGCCAGCGGGGACAGCGTCTCCTATAATTCACCCCTCCACTTT
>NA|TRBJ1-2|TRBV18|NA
CASSPWGGGYTF
TGTGCCAGCTCACCATGGGGAGGCGGCTACACCTTC
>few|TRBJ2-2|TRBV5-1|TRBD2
CASGTSVNTGELFF
TGCGCCAGTGGGACTAGCGTTAACACCGGGGAGCTGTTTTTT
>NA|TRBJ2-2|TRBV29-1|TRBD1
CSVSRDRDTGELFF
TGCAGCGTTTCCCGGGACAGGGACACCGGGGAGCTGTTTTTT
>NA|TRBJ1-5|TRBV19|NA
CASSIGTDVAGNQPQHF
TGTGCCAGTAGTATAGGGACGGACGTAGCGGGGAATCAGCCCCAGCATTTT
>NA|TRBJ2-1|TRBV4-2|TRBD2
CASSQEVGLAGEFRFF
TGTGCCAGCAGCCAAGAAGTTGGACTAGCGGGAGAGTTTAGGTTCTTC